The 17 T cell receptor beta chains given below trace back to one sample, sequenced in a study of control samples from healthy donors and cancer patients. Using immunoSEQ multiplex PCR, the repertoire was profiled, and TCRdb retains in-frame clones only, with some absent. The data contain 93,000 or so clones, about 89% of them singletons. Sequencing used PBMCs. Receptor source: a man between 60 and 75 years old with lung cancer.

The chain uses TRBV19 and TRBJ1-2, with 8 bases identical to TRBD1. Losses at the gene ends were 5 bases for V and 3 bases for J; bases not matched to a gene: 5. Germline CDR1 reads LNHDA; CDR2 reads SQIVND (reference sequence). This CDR3 has 14 amino acids. Here the CDR3 DNA reads TGTGCCAGTAGTGCGACAGGGGTTGACTATGGCTACACCTTC. It encodes CASSATGVDYGYTF. The whole variable domain, filled in from reference TRBV19 and TRBJ1-2, reads DGGITQSPKYLFRKEGQNVTLSCEQNLNHDAMYWYRQDPGQGLRLIYYSQIVNDFQKGDIAEGYSVSREKKESFPLTVTSAQKNPTAFYLCASSATGVDYGYTFGSGTRLTVV.

V and J are TRBV12-3 or TRBV12-4 and TRBJ1-2; D is ambiguous. Trimming took 7 bases from V and 7 from J, leaving 16 bases between them. The CDR3 is 13 residues long. CDR3 DNA: TGTGCCAGCACCACAGCTCGGGGAGGTGGCTACACCTTC. This translates into CASTTARGGGYTF.

The chain recombines TRBV6-4 with TRBJ2-2, with 8 bases that match TRBD2. From germline, CDR1 is MRHNA and CDR2 SNTAGT. This CDR3 has 15 residues. Unmatched junction bases numbered 0, after V lost 0 bases and J lost 3 bases. The CDR3 loop reads CASSDSAGDTGELFF. The DNA of the CDR3 is TGTGCCAGCAGTGACTCAGCGGGGGACACCGGGGAGCTGTTTTTT.

For this clone: The junction shows a germline mismatch at one end, possibly a read error. V gene TRBV11-2 combines with J gene TRBJ1-2, with a weak D call TRBD1 (5 bases). The CDR3 is 11 residues long. CDR1 is SGHAT and CDR2 is FQNNGV in the germline V gene. This CDR3 reads CASSSVGASHF. DNA for the CDR3: TGTGCCAGCAGCTCCGTCGGGGCCAGCCACTTC.

V usage is TRBV20-1 and J usage is TRBJ2-6; a weak D match, TRBD2 (6 bases). Germline CDR1 DFQATT, CDR2 SNEGSKA (reference sequence). Trimming left V 3 bases short and J 1 base short, with 13 bases between. This CDR3 spans 16 amino acids. The CDR3 sequence is CSASLGGVSGANVLTF. In nucleotides, the CDR3 is TGCAGTGCTAGTTTGGGGGGAGTTTCTGGGGCCAACGTCCTGACTTTC.

This chain uses TRBV18 with TRBJ2-1; weak D call: TRBD1 (6 bases). This CDR3 is 13 amino acids long. The V and J ends lost 2 bases and 7 bases respectively, with 9 bases between them. The germline gives CDR1 KGHSH, CDR2 LQKENI. CDR3 in amino acids: CASSPNRANEQFF. The CDR3 DNA sequence: TGTGCCAGCTCACCAAACAGGGCAAATGAGCAGTTCTTC.

This clone was seen a single time. V usage is TRBV10-1 and J usage is TRBJ2-4, with D possibly being TRBD1 or TRBD2 (5 bases each). Germline V gene lookup returns CDR1 WNHNN and CDR2 SYGVQD (reference sequence). The CDR3 has 16 residues. Trimming removed 2 bases at V and 2 bases at J, with 13 bases between. The CDR3 loop is CASSENTGGPKNIQYF. Here the CDR3 DNA reads TGCGCCAGCAGTGAGAATACTGGGGGACCCAAAAACATTCAGTACTTC.

The V call is TRBV15, the J call TRBJ2-7; a possible D gene is TRBD2 (6 bases). Per germline, CDR1 LNHNV and CDR2 YYDKDF (reference sequence). This CDR3 comprises 14 residues. Trimming stripped 3 bases from V and 0 bases from J, with 9 bases between. This CDR3 is CATSRGGPSYEQYF. The CDR3 DNA sequence: TGTGCCACCAGCAGGGGGGGACCCTCCTACGAGCAGTACTTC.

The genes are TRBV7-9 and TRBJ2-5; 8 bases line up with TRBD2. Germline V gene lookup returns CDR1 SEHNR and CDR2 FQNEAQ (reference sequence). This CDR3 contains 15 residues. The ends lost 1 base at V and 2 bases at J; junction bases unmatched: 3. CDR3 nucleotides: TGTGCCAGCAGCTTAGGGAGCGGGGGACAAGAGACCCAGTACTTC. Amino acids: CASSLGSGGQETQYF.

This clone has a single count. One junction end disagrees with the germline gene, perhaps due to a read error. The sample contains more than one DNA sequence encoding this CDR3. The genes are TRBV6-5 and TRBJ2-7, with TRBD1 matching over 8 bases. This CDR3 has 15 residues. The germline gives CDR1 MNHEY, CDR2 SVGAGI. The DNA of the CDR3 is TGCGCCAGCAGTCAGCAATGGACAGGGATTTACGAGCAGTACTTC. Translated: CASSQQWTGIYEQYF.

The chain has TRBV7-2 and TRBJ1-1, with no clear D. This CDR3 has 9 amino acids. Germline-derived CDR1 and CDR2 are SGHTA and FQGNSA. The ends were cut back, 1 base at V and 9 bases at J, with 0 bases in the middle. The CDR3 DNA reads TGTGCCAGCAGCTTAGAAGCTTTCTTT. Its translation: CASSLEAFF.

This chain uses TRBV23-1 with TRBJ1-1, with D unresolved. TRBV23-1 is an ORF, and what it does is uncertain. V was trimmed by 6 bases and J by 4 bases, leaving 18 bases between them. The CDR3 runs 15 residues. CDR3 coding DNA: TGCGCCAGCAGGTCCCCCCGGGCCCCGAGCACTGAAGCTTTCTTT. Translating it yields CASRSPRAPSTEAFF.

CDR3 sequence reads: CASSFRTGTTEAFF. The DNA of the CDR3 is TGTGCCAGCAGCTTCAGGACAGGGACCACTGAAGCTTTCTTT. The rearrangement links TRBV5-8 to TRBJ1-1; 8 nucleotides line up with TRBD1. The CDR3 covers 14 residues. Germline CDR1 and CDR2: SGHTS and YDEGEE. J gave up 4 bases and V 2 bases, and 4 bases lay outside the gene matches.

The chain recombines TRBV11-3 with TRBJ2-3; D is unresolved. The CDR3 loop spans 12 amino acids. The V end lost 4 bases, the J end lost 2 bases, and 4 bases lay between the germline ends. In germline, CDR1 is SGHNT, CDR2 YENEEA. In DNA, the CDR3 is TGTGCCAGCAGCTCTAACACAGATACGCAGTATTTT. As protein: CASSSNTDTQYF.

This chain uses TRBV30 with TRBJ1-2; D call uncertain. V was clipped by 1 base and J by 7 bases, with 10 bases between them. Germline CDR1 and CDR2: GTSNPN and SVGIG (reference sequence). The CDR3 consists of 12 residues. CDR3 DNA sequence: TGTGCCTGGAGTGCAGGTGTAGGTGGCTACACCTTC. It yields the protein CAWSAGVGGYTF.

The rearrangement uses TRBV5-4 and TRBJ2-3, with 7 nucleotides matching TRBD1. V lost 4 bases to trimming and J lost 3 bases; unmatched junction nucleotides: 8. The CDR3 runs 15 residues. Germline V lookup: CDR1 SGHNT, CDR2 YYREEE (reference sequence). CDR3 sequence: CASSNQGVLTDTQYF. CDR3 coding DNA: TGTGCCAGCAGCAACCAGGGGGTTCTAACAGATACGCAGTATTTT.

This clone was seen a handful of times. The V call is TRBV18, the J call TRBJ1-3; D unresolved. Germline V gene data show CDR1 as KGHSH and CDR2 as LQKENI. This CDR3 is built from 15 residues. V lost 3 bases to trimming and J lost 0 bases, with 9 bases between them. As DNA, the CDR3 is TGTGCCAGCTCACCCACACGAAGCTCTGGAAACACCATATATTTT. Its protein is CASSPTRSSGNTIYF.